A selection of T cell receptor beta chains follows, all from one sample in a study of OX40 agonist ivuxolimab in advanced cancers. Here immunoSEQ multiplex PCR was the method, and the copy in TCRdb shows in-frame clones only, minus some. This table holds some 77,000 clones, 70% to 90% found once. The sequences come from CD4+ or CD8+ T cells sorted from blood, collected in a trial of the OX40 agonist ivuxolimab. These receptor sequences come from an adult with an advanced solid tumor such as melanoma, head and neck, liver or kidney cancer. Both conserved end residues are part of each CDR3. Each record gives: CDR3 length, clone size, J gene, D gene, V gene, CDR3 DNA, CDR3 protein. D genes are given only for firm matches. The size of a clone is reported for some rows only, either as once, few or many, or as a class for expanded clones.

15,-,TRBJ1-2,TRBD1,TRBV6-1,TGTGCCAGCAGTGAAGCATACAGGGGCCTCTATGGCTACACCTTC,CASSEAYRGLYGYTF
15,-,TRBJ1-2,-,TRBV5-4,TGCGCCAGCAGCCCAGCCCGGGGGGCTCCGAGTGCCTACACCTTC,CASSPARGAPSAYTF
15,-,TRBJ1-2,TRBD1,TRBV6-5,TGTGCCAGCAGGCGGGACAGAATTGCTAACTATGGCTACACCTTC,CASRRDRIANYGYTF
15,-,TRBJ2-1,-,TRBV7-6,TGTGCCAGCAGCGTTCGGGCGGACTCCTACAATGAGCAGTTCTTC,CASSVRADSYNEQFF
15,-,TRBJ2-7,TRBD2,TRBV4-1,TGCGCCAGCAGCCAAGATGCGGGAGAGCGGAACGAGCAGTACTTC,CASSQDAGERNEQYF
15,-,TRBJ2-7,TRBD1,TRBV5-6,TGTGCCAGCAGCCGGGACAGGGGGCAGTACCACGAGCAGTACTTC,CASSRDRGQYHEQYF
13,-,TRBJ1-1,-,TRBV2,TGTGCCAACAGGGTTAGTCGGGACACTGAAGCTTTCTTT,CANRVSRDTEAFF
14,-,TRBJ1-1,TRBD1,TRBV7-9,TGTGCCAGCAGCTCCCTGGGACAGGGGGTCCGGGCTTTCTTT,CASSSLGQGVRAFF
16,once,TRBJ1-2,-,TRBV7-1,TGTGCCAGCAGCTTATTGATAGCGCAGGTTGACTATGGCTACACCTTC,CASSLLIAQVDYGYTF
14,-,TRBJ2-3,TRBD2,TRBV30,TGTGCCTGGAGGAAAGCGGGGGGAACAGATACGCAGTATTTT,CAWRKAGGTDTQYF
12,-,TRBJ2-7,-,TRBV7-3,TGTGCCAGCAGCTTAAACGGATACGAGCAGTACTTC,CASSLNGYEQYF
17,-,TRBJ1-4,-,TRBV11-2,TGTGCCAGCAGCTTAACCCCAAGACAGGAGCCTAATGAAAAACTGTTTTTT,CASSLTPRQEPNEKLFF
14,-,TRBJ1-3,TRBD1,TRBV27,TGTGCCAGCAGCACAGGGGGATCTGGAAACACCATATATTTT,CASSTGGSGNTIYF
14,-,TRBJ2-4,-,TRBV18,TGTGCCAGCTCACCACTGGGGGGTCAAGACATTCAGTACTTC,CASSPLGGQDIQYF
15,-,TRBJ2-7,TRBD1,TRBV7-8,TGTGCCAGCAGCTTAGCAGGGACAGGCCACTACGAGCAGTACTTC,CASSLAGTGHYEQYF
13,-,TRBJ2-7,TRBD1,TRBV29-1,TGCAGCGCCGAGGACAGGAGGTCCTACGAGCAGTACTTC,CSAEDRRSYEQYF
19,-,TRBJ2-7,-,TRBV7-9,TGTGCCAGCAGCTTAGGCGGGCTACTACAGAGAGTCGCTGGCCTCGAGCAGTACTTC,CASSLGGLLQRVAGLEQYF
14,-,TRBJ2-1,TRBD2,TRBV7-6,TGTGCCAGCAGCAACCTAGCGGGGAAGGGTGAGCAGTTCTTC,CASSNLAGKGEQFF
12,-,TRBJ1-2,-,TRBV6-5,TGTGCCAGCAGACTTCAGGGGAGTGGCTACACCTTC,CASRLQGSGYTF
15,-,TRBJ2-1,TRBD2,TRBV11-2,TGTGCCAGCAGCCAAACTAGCGGGGACTACAATGAGCAGTTCTTC,CASSQTSGDYNEQFF
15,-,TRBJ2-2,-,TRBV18,TGTGCCAGCTCACCACGGACAGTTACTACCGGGGAGCTGTTTTTT,CASSPRTVTTGELFF
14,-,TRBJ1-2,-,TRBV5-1,TGCGCCAGCAGCTTGTCAACAGGAGACTATGGCTACACCTTC,CASSLSTGDYGYTF
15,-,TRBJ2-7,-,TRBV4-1,TGCGCCAGCAGCCATGGAGGGACGTTTTCCTACGAGCAGTACTTC,CASSHGGTFSYEQYF
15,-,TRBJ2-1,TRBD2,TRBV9,TGTGCCAGCAGCGTAGGAGCGGGGATATACAATGAGCAGTTCTTC,CASSVGAGIYNEQFF
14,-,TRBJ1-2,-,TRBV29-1,TGCAGCGTTGTCGAAGGGACCGGACTCTATGGCTACACCTTC,CSVVEGTGLYGYTF
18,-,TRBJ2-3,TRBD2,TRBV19,TGTGCCAGTAGCCGAAGGAGCGGGGGTAGCTATGGCACAGATACGCAGTATTTT,CASSRRSGGSYGTDTQYF
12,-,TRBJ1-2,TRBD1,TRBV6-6,TGTGCCAGCAGTGAGGGACAGGGAGGCTACACCTTC,CASSEGQGGYTF
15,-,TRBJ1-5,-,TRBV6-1,TGTGCCAGCAGTGAAGTGGCGCAGGTCAATCAGCCCCAGCATTTT,CASSEVAQVNQPQHF
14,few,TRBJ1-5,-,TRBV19,TGTGCCAGTAGTTCCGGATCTAGCAATCAGCCCCAGCATTTT,CASSSGSSNQPQHF